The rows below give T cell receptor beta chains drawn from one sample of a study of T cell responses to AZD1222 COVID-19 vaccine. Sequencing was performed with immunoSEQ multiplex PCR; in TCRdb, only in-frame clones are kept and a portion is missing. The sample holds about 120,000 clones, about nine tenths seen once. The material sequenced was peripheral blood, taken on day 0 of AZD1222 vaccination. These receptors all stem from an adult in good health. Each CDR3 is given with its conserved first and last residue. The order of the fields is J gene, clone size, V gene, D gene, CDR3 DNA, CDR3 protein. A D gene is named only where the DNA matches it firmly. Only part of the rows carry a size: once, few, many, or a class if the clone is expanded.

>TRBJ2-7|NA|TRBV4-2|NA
TGTGCCAGCAGCCAGGACTATGTCTCCTACGAGCAGTACTTC
CASSQDYVSYEQYF
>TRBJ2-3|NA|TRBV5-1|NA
TGCGCCAGCATGACTGTTGGAGTTAGCACAGATACGCAGTATTTT
CASMTVGVSTDTQYF
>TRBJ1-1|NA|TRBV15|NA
TGTGCCACCAGCAGAGTGGCGAACACTGAAGCTTTCTTT
CATSRVANTEAFF
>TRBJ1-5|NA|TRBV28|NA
TGTGCCAGCAGTTTTTCCCCAGGGGCGAGCAATCAGCCCCAGCATTTT
CASSFSPGASNQPQHF
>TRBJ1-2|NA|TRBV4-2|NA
TGTGCCAGCGCCGGAGTGGGCGGCTACACCTTC
CASAGVGGYTF
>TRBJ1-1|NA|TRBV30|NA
TGTGCCTGGAGTTCTGACAGGTCTCGGACTGAAGCTTTCTTT
CAWSSDRSRTEAFF
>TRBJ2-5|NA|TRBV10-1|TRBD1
TGCGCCAGCAGTGAGTCGCGGACGGGACAGACTCAAGAGACCCAGTACTTC
CASSESRTGQTQETQYF
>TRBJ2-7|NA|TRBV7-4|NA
TGTGCCAGCAGCTTTTCCGCCTACGAGCAGTACTTC
CASSFSAYEQYF
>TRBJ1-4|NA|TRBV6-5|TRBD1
TGTGCCAGCAGTACCTTGACAGGGGTTAATGAAAAACTGTTTTTT
CASSTLTGVNEKLFF
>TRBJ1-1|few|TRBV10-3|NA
TGTGCCATCAGTGCCGGGACCCCAAGAGGCACTGAAGCTTTCTTT
CAISAGTPRGTEAFF
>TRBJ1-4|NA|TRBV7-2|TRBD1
TGTGCCAGCAGCTACGGGACAGGCACAACTAATGAAAAACTGTTTTTT
CASSYGTGTTNEKLFF
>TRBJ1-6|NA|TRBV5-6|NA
TGTGCCAGCAGCCTGGGGGATAATTCACCCCTCCACTTT
CASSLGDNSPLHF
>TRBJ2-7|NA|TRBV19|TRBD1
TGTGCCAGTAGTATATCCAAGGGGGCGGCCTACGAGCAGTACTTC
CASSISKGAAYEQYF
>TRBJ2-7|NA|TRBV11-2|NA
TGTGCCAGCAGCTCAACCCGGTACCACGAGCAGTACTTC
CASSSTRYHEQYF
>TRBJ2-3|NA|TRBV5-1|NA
TGCGCCAGCAGCTTGGCCCGTGAGCGGACGTTCCCTTCTAGCACAGATACGCAGTATTTT
CASSLARERTFPSSTDTQYF
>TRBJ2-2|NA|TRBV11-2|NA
TGTGCCAGCAGCTCCACGAACACCGGGGAGCTGTTTTTT
CASSSTNTGELFF
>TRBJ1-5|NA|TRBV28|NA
TGTGCCAGCAGTTGGTCCAGGGAGGGTCAGCCCCAGCATTTT
CASSWSREGQPQHF
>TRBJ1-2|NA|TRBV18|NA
TGTGCCAGCTCACGGACTGTAGGCGAGGCAGGCTACACCTTC
CASSRTVGEAGYTF
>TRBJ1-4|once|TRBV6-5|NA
TGTGCCAGCAGTTACGCGACAACGGGGGGTGAAAAACTGTTTTTT
CASSYATTGGEKLFF
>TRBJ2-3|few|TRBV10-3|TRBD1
TGTGCCATCACCCCGGGACAGGGGGGTGCAGATACGCAGTATTTT
CAITPGQGGADTQYF
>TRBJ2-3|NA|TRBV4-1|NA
TGCGCCAGCAGCCTAGTCACAGATACGCAGTATTTT
CASSLVTDTQYF
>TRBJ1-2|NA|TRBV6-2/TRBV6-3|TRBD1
TGTGCCAGCAGTAAGGGGGCGCTTGGCTACACCTTC
CASSKGALGYTF
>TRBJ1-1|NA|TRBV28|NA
TGTGCCAGCAGTTTATGGAGGGCCGGAGGCACTGAAGCTTTCTTT
CASSLWRAGGTEAFF
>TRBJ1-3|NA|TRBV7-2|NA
TGTGCCAGCAGCTTAGTGTCGGGAGACTCTGGAAACACCATATATTTT
CASSLVSGDSGNTIYF
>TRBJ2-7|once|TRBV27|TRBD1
TGTGCCAGCAGTTTAAGGGACAGCTACGAGCAGTACTTC
CASSLRDSYEQYF
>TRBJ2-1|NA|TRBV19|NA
TGTGCCAGTACCAGTGGCTCCTCCGGTGATGAGCAGTTCTTC
CASTSGSSGDEQFF